This is a list of T cell receptor beta chains from one sample in a study of cytomegalovirus exposure and HLA in healthy donors. Here immunoSEQ multiplex PCR was the method, and the copy in TCRdb shows in-frame clones only, minus some. The sample gives around 100,000 clones, approximately 70% of which show up once; 8.5% to 9.5% is in the top ten. The sample was PBMCs. These receptor sequences come from a man aged 25-40 years in good health and CMV-seropositive. Each CDR3 is given with its conserved first and last residue. The D gene is left open where the match is weak. Clone size is shown for a subset of rows, as once, few, many or a class of expanded clone.

d_call	v_call	j_call	clone_size	cdr3_nt	cdr3_aa
-	TRBV5-1	TRBJ2-5	-	TGCGCCAGCAGCTCACAAGAGACCCAGTACTTC	CASSSQETQYF
-	TRBV27	TRBJ2-1	few	TGTGCCAGCAGTTCATTGAGCTCCTACAATGAGCAGTTCTTC	CASSSLSSYNEQFF
-	TRBV19	TRBJ2-2	-	TGTGCCAGTAGTATAGCGAGGGTAGTCGGCACCGGGGAGCTGTTTTTT	CASSIARVVGTGELFF
-	TRBV5-6	TRBJ1-5	-	TGTGCCAGCAGCTTGGGGGAAGGGGTTTATAGCAATCAGCCCCAGCATTTT	CASSLGEGVYSNQPQHF
-	TRBV4-1	TRBJ2-3	-	TGCGCCAGCAGCCAAGCCCCGGGTCCGAGCACAGATACGCAGTATTTT	CASSQAPGPSTDTQYF
-	TRBV20-1	TRBJ2-5	-	TGCAGTGCCGAGCAAGAGACCCAGTACTTC	CSAEQETQYF
TRBD1	TRBV29-1	TRBJ1-4	-	TGCAGCGTTGAAGTCCCGGACAGGGGTCGTGAAAAACTGTTTTTT	CSVEVPDRGREKLFF
-	TRBV30	TRBJ2-2	few	TGTGCCTGGACCCGGTCAAGCACCGGGGAGCTGTTTTTT	CAWTRSSTGELFF
-	TRBV25-1	TRBJ2-4	few	TGTGCCAGCAGTGAATTGTCTAGCGTGCTAGGAATGGGAAACATTCAGTACTTC	CASSELSSVLGMGNIQYF
-	TRBV11-2	TRBJ2-1	-	TGTGCCAGCAGCTTTAGACTAAACGGGGGAACCGTAGGTTACAATGAGCAGTTCTTC	CASSFRLNGGTVGYNEQFF
-	TRBV5-4	TRBJ2-1	-	TGTGCCAGCAGCTTGACGAGCGGCCTTTACAATGAGCAGTTCTTC	CASSLTSGLYNEQFF
-	TRBV5-6	TRBJ1-4	few	TGTGCCAGCAGCTCCCCCGTTGGGGAGGCTAATGAAAAACTGTTTTTT	CASSSPVGEANEKLFF
TRBD1	TRBV7-2	TRBJ1-2	once	TGTGCCAGCAGCTTAGGGCCCGCGACAGGGTGGAATTACTTC	CASSLGPATGWNYF
-	TRBV5-1	TRBJ1-1	-	TGCGCCAGCAGCTCTGACAGGTACCAGGCCGCAGCTTTCTTT	CASSSDRYQAAAFF
-	TRBV29-1	TRBJ1-2	-	TGCAGCGTTGACATTGGGACAACAAGCTATGGCTACACCTTC	CSVDIGTTSYGYTF
TRBD1	TRBV28	TRBJ1-2	-	TGTGCCAGCAGTTTACTCGCAGGGGGCAGCTATGGCTACACCTTC	CASSLLAGGSYGYTF
-	TRBV7-9	TRBJ1-1	-	TGTGCCAGCAGCTCTGGGGCGGGGGGCACTGAAGCTTTCTTT	CASSSGAGGTEAFF
TRBD2	TRBV7-3	TRBJ2-3	-	TGTGCCAGCAGCTTATTTGCGGGGGGGAGCACAGATACGCAGTATTTT	CASSLFAGGSTDTQYF
TRBD1	TRBV29-1	TRBJ1-1	-	TGCAGCGTTGTGAACAGGGGAAGGAACACTGAAGCTTTCTTT	CSVVNRGRNTEAFF
-	TRBV2	TRBJ2-2	-	TGTGCCGGCAGTGGGGCAGCCCCGAGCACCGGGGAGCTGTTTTTT	CAGSGAAPSTGELFF
-	TRBV28	TRBJ2-1	-	TGTGCCAGCAGCGAGACAGGACCCCACAATGAGCAGTTCTTC	CASSETGPHNEQFF
-	TRBV21-1	TRBJ2-6	few	TGTGCCAGCAGTCACGGGACAGGGGTCTCTGGGGCCAACGTCCTGACTTTC	CASSHGTGVSGANVLTF
-	TRBV28	TRBJ1-6	-	TGTGCCAGCAGTTTTTCGGGTTCCTATAATTCACCCCTCCACTTT	CASSFSGSYNSPLHF
-	TRBV21-1	TRBJ1-2	-	TGTGCCAGCAGCAAAAACCTCCCTCTACAGGGGCAGCCATCCTATGGCTACACCTTC	CASSKNLPLQGQPSYGYTF
-	TRBV4-1	TRBJ1-5	-	TGCGCCAGCAGCCAAGATCCCTCCCCCGGTAGCAATCAGCCCCAGCATTTT	CASSQDPSPGSNQPQHF
-	TRBV9	TRBJ1-1	-	TGTGCCAGCAGCGTAGAGGCGGTGGGGGGAAGTTTCGACACTGAAGCTTTCTTT	CASSVEAVGGSFDTEAFF
TRBD1	TRBV5-4	TRBJ1-4	-	TGTGCCAGCAGCCAAGTGGGGACAGGGAGGGAAAAACTGTTTTTT	CASSQVGTGREKLFF